The T cell receptor beta chain under discussion was sequenced for a study of OX40 agonist ivuxolimab in advanced cancers. Trimming pared 8 bases from V and 1 base from J, leaving 14 bases between. The CDR3 spans 14 residues. Germline V gene sequence: CDR1 MNHNY, CDR2 SVGAGI (reference sequence). The table came from immunoSEQ multiplex PCR; TCRdb's copy has only in-frame clones and leaves some out. The table shows 52,000 or so clones, with around nine tenths occurring only once. Concerning this clone: What it binds is not known.

Study results and limitations: In the 0.1 to 3.0 mg/kg range, CD4+ and CD8+ blood T cells had expanded clonally by week 6. The mean number of expanded clones was higher in CD8+ T cells than in CD4+.

The sequence was obtained from an adult with an advanced solid tumor such as melanoma, head and neck, liver or kidney cancer. The chain links TRBV6-6 to TRBJ1-1; D unclear. The source was CD4+ or CD8+ T cells sorted from blood, collected in a trial of the OX40 agonist ivuxolimab. The CDR3 sequence: CASSTRASNTEAFF. CDR3 in DNA: TGTGCCAGCTCCACCCGGGCCTCGAACACTGAAGCTTTCTTT.